This T cell receptor beta chain was documented in a study of identical twins. TCRdb re-called the 5' RACE reads through MiXCR, storing one row per CDR3 protein. The table shows around 680,000 distinct CDR3 sequences, with more than 6.5% occurring only once. V lost 0 bases, J lost 8 bases, and 14 bases lay in between. The CDR3 has 14 residues. Germline V gene data show CDR1 as SGHRS and CDR2 as YFSETQ. This clonotype has more than one count but fewer than ten. All donors comprised healthy Caucasians. These data also formed part of another study, on yellow fever vaccine responses in identical twins.

The clonotype was recovered from a woman under 30 in good health. The rearrangement links TRBV5-1 to TRBJ1-2, with a tentative D call TRBD1 (5 bases). The material sequenced was PBMCs. This CDR3 reads CASSLGWTLEGYTF. The CDR3 nucleotides read TGCGCCAGCAGCTTGGGATGGACATTGGAAGGCTACACCTTC.